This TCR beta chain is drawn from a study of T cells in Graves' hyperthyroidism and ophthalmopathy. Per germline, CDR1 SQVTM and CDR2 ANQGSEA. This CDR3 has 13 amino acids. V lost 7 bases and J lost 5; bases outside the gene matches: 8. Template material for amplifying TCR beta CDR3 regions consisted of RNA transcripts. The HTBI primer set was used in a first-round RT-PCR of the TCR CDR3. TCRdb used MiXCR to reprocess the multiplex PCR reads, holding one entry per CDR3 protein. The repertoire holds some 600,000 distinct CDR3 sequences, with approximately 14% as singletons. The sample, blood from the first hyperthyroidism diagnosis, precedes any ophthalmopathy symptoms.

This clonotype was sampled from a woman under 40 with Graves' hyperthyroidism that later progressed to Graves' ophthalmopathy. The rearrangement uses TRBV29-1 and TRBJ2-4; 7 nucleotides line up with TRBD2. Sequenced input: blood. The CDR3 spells CSGGGRGENIQYF. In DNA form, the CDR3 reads TGCAGCGGGGGGGGAAGGGGAGAAAACATTCAGTACTTC.